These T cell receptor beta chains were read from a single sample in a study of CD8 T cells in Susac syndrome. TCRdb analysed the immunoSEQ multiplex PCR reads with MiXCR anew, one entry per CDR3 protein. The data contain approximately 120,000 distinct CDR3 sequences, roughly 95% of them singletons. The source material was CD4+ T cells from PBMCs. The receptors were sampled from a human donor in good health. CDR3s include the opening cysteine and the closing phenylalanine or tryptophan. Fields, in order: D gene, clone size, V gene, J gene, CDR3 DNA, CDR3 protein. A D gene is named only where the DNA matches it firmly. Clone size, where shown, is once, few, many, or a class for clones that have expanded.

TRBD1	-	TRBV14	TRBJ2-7	TGTGCCAGCAGCCACCTGAGGACAGGGAAGTACGAGCAGTACTTC	CASSHLRTGKYEQYF
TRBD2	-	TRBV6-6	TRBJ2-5	TGTGCCAGCAGTTGGCCTAGCGGGTTGGGAGAGACCCAGTACTTC	CASSWPSGLGETQYF
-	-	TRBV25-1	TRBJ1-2	TGTGCCAGCAGTGACCTATCAGGGAGGTATGGCTACACCTTC	CASSDLSGRYGYTF
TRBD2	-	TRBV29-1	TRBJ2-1	TGCAGCGTTGATATCACAGGCCTAGCGGGTTCCTACAATGAGCAGTTCTTC	CSVDITGLAGSYNEQFF
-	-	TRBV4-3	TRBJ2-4	TGCGCCACCCCTGGGGAGGTCAAAAACATTCAGTACTTC	CATPGEVKNIQYF
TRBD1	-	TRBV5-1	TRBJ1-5	TGCGCCAGCAGCCCGGAGGGGGCAAATCAGCCCCAGCATTTT	CASSPEGANQPQHF
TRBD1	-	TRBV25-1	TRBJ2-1	TGTGCCACCCAAAGGGAACAGGGGGCCAATGAGCAGTTCTTC	CATQREQGANEQFF
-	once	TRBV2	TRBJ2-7	TGTGCCAGCAGGCTGACGGCCTACGAGCAGTACTTC	CASRLTAYEQYF
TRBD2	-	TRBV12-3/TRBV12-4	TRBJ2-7	TGTGCCAGCAGTCATGGGGGACTAGCGGGACTAACCTACGAGCAGTACTTC	CASSHGGLAGLTYEQYF
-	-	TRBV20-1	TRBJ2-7	TGCAGTGCTAGAGATCCAGGACAGTCCTACGAGCAGTACTTC	CSARDPGQSYEQYF
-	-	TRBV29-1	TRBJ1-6	TGCAGCGTTGAAGGGCCAGGCCAAGACCTCCACTTT	CSVEGPGQDLHF
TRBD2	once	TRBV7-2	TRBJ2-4	TGTGCCAGCAGCCCCAGAGTCTCCACTAGCGGGGGCAAAAACATTCAGTACTTC	CASSPRVSTSGGKNIQYF
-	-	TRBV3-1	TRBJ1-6	TGTGCCAGCAGCCAAGATGGATCAGTTTCTAATTCACCCCTCCACTTT	CASSQDGSVSNSPLHF
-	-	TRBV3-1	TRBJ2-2	TGTGCCAGCAGCCATTATCCGCGCGGGGAGCTGTTTTTT	CASSHYPRGELFF
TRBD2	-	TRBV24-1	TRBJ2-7	TGTGCCACCAGTGATGGGACTAGCGGGATCTACGAGCAGTACTTC	CATSDGTSGIYEQYF
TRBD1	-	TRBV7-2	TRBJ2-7	TGTGCCAGCAGCCCACGACAGGGGGCCTACGAGCAGTACTTC	CASSPRQGAYEQYF
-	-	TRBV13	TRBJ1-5	TGTGCCAGCAGCTTACGGAGGGGGAATCAGCCCCAGCATTTT	CASSLRRGNQPQHF
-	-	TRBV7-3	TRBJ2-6	TGTGCCAGCTCGCCCAGGTCCGGGGCCAACGTCCTGACTTTC	CASSPRSGANVLTF
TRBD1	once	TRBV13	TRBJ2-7	TGTGCCAGCAGCCGGGACAGGGTTGCGGAGCAGTACTTC	CASSRDRVAEQYF
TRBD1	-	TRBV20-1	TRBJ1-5	TGCAGTGCTGCCTGGACAGGGGAGAATCAGCCCCAGCATTTT	CSAAWTGENQPQHF
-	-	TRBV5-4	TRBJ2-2	TGTGCCAGCAGCTTCACTTCGAACACCGGGGAGCTGTTTTTT	CASSFTSNTGELFF
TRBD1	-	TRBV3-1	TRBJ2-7	TGTGCCAGCAGCAGCCGGGACAGAACTCGGTACGAGCAGTACTTC	CASSSRDRTRYEQYF
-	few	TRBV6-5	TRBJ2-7	TGTGCCAGCAGTTCCGGGGGTAGCTCCTACGAGCAGTACTTC	CASSSGGSSYEQYF
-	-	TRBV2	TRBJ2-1	TGTGCCAGCAGGAGTAACTCCTACAATGAGCAGTTCTTC	CASRSNSYNEQFF
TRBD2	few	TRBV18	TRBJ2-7	TGTGCCAGCTCACCGAGCGGGGGGTCCTACGAGCAGTACTTC	CASSPSGGSYEQYF
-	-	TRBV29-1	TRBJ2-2	TGCAGCGTTGAATGGGGGAGAGGGGAGCTGTTTTTT	CSVEWGRGELFF
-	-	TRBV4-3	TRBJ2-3	TGCGCCAGCAGCCAAGCGCGATACACAGGTACGCAGTATTTT	CASSQARYTGTQYF
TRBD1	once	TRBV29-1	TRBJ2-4	TGCAGCGGAACTATGGATTTGACAGGGGGCAGGACTGGCAAAAACATTCAGTACTTC	CSGTMDLTGGRTGKNIQYF
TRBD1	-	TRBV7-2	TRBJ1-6	TGTGCCAGCAGCCTGGGACAGGGAGGTCTACCCCTCCACTTT	CASSLGQGGLPLHF
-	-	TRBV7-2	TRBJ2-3	TGTGCCAGCAGCTTACGACAGACCACAGATACGCAGTATTTT	CASSLRQTTDTQYF
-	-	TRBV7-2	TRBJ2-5	TGTGCCAGCAGCTTGGCCCCGCGAGTGGAGACCCAGTACTTC	CASSLAPRVETQYF
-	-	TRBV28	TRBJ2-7	TGTGCCAGCAGTTTCTTGGCAGGGGCGACCTACGAGCAGTACTTC	CASSFLAGATYEQYF
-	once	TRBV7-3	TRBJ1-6	TGTGCCAGCAGCTTAAGGCGGCATAATTCACCCCTCCACTTT	CASSLRRHNSPLHF
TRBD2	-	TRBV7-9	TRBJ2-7	TGTGCCAGCAGCCGACTAGCGTACGAGCAGTACTTC	CASSRLAYEQYF
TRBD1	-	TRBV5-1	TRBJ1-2	TGCGCCAGCACCTCGATCGGACAGGCAGGCTATGGCTACACCTTC	CASTSIGQAGYGYTF
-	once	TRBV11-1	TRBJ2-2	TGTGCCAGCAGCTTAAACACGGGGCCGAGCACCGGGGAGCTGTTTTTT	CASSLNTGPSTGELFF
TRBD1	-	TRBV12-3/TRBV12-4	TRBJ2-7	TGTGCCAGCAGTTTCCAGGGGGTTAGCTACGAGCAGTACTTC	CASSFQGVSYEQYF
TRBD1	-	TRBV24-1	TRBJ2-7	TGTGCCACCCGCTGGGCTTCCTGGGACAGGGGTACCTACGAGCAGTACTTC	CATRWASWDRGTYEQYF
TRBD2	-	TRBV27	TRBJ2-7	TGTGCCAGCAGTGCCAGGCTAGCGGAGGACATCGAGCAGTACTTC	CASSARLAEDIEQYF
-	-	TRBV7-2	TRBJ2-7	TGTGCCAGCAGCCCCCACTTGGGGCTAGGCGTCTCCTACGAGCAGTACTTC	CASSPHLGLGVSYEQYF
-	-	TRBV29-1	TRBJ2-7	TGCAGCATGGGACTCCGCGACGAGCAGTACTTC	CSMGLRDEQYF
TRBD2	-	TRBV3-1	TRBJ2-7	TGTGCCAGCAGCCAGCGGGGGACCCTGGGCGAGCAGTACTTC	CASSQRGTLGEQYF
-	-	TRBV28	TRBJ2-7	TGTGCCAGCAGACACACTACAGGGAAGGGCTACGAGCAGTACTTC	CASRHTTGKGYEQYF
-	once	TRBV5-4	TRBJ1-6	TGTGCCAGCAGCTTGGATAAAACTGCCCTCCACTTT	CASSLDKTALHF
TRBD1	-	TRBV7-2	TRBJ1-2	TGTGCCAGCAGCTACCAGGGGGGGGGCCTCTATGGCTACACCTTC	CASSYQGGGLYGYTF
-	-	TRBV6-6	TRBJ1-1	TGTGCCAGCAATGCAGGGGCCTGGGGCGGGAACACTGAAGCTTTCTTT	CASNAGAWGGNTEAFF
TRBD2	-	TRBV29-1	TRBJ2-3	TGCAGCGTTGAAGATAGCCTAGCGGAATCCACAGATACGCAGTATTTT	CSVEDSLAESTDTQYF
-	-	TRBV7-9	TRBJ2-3	TGTGCCAGCAGCCCCCCAGGCACACAGATCACAGATACGCAGTATTTT	CASSPPGTQITDTQYF
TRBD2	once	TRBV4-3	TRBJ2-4	TGCGCCAGCAGCCAATGGCAGGGAGGGTCAAACATTCAGTACTTC	CASSQWQGGSNIQYF
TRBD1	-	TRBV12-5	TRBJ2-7	TGTGCTAGTGGTTCGCCCCCCGGACAGGGCTACGAGCAGTACTTC	CASGSPPGQGYEQYF
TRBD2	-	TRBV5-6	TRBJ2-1	TGTGCCAGCAGCTTGGGACTAGCGGGAGTCAGCAATGAGCAGTTCTTC	CASSLGLAGVSNEQFF
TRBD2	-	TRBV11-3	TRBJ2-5	TGTGCCGCTGATTTGGCTAGCGGGGACGGGGACCAAGAGACCCAGTACTTC	CAADLASGDGDQETQYF
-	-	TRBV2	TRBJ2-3	TGTGCCAGCAAGTTAGCGGGCACAGATACGCAGTATTTT	CASKLAGTDTQYF
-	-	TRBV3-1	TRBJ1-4	TGTGCCAGCAGCCAAGGAAAGGCCAGCGAAAAACTGTTTTTT	CASSQGKASEKLFF
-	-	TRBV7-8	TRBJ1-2	TGTGCCCAATATACCCAGGGGAATGGCTACACCTTC	CAQYTQGNGYTF